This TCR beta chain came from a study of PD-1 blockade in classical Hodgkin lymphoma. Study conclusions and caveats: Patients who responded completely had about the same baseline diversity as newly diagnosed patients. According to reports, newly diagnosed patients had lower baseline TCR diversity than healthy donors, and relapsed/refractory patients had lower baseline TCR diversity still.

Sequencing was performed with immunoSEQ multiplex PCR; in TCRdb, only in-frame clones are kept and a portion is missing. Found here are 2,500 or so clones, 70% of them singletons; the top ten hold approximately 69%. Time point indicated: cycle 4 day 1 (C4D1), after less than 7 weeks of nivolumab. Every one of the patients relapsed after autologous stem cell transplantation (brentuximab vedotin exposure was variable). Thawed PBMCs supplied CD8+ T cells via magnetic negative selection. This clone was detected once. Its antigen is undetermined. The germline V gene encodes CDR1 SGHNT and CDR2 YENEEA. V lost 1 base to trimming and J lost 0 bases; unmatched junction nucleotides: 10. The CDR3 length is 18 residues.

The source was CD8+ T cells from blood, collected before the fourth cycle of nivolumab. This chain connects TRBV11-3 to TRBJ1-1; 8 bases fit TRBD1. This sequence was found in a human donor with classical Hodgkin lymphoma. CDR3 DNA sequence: TGTGCCAGCAGCTTAGGGACAGGGTGGATGAACCTGAACACTGAAGCTTTCTTT. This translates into CASSLGTGWMNLNTEAFF.